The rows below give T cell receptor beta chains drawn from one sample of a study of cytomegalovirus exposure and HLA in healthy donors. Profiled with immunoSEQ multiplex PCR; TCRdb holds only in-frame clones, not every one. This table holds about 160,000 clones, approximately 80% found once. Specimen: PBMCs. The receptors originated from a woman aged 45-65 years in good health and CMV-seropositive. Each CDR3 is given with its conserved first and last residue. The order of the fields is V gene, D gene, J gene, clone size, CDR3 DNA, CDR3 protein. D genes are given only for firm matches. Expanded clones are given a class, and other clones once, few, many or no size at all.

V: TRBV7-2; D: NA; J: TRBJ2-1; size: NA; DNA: TGTGCCAGCAGCTTAGCGAGCAGGGGAGCATACAATGAGCAGTTCTTC; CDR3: CASSLASRGAYNEQFF
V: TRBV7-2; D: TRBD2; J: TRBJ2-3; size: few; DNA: TGTGCCAGCAGCTTAGTAGGGGGTAGCGGGGGGGGCGCAGATACGCAGTATTTT; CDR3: CASSLVGGSGGGADTQYF
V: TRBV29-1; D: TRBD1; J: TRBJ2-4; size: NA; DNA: TGCAGCGCGGGACAGGGGACCGAAAACATTCAGTACTTC; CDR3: CSAGQGTENIQYF
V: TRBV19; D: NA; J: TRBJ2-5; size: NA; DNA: TGTGCCAGTAGTACCAGTCGCTGGGAGACCCAGTACTTC; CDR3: CASSTSRWETQYF
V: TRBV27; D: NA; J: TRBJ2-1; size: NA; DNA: TGTGCCAGCAGTCCCGACTCCTTCTACAATGAGCAGTTCTTC; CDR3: CASSPDSFYNEQFF
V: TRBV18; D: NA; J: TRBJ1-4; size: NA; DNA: TGTGCCAGCTCTGCGGGCGGCACGAGTAATGAAAAACTGTTTTTT; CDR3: CASSAGGTSNEKLFF
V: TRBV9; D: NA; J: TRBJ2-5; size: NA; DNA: TGTGCCAGCAGCGTAGGGTACAACCACCAAGAGACCCAGTACTTC; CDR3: CASSVGYNHQETQYF
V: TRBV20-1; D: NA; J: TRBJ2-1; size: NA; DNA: TGCAGTGCTAGTGAGGTTGAGCAGTTCTTC; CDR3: CSASEVEQFF
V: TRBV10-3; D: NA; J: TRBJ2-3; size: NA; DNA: TGTGCCATCAATACGGAGTTCACAGATACGCAGTATTTT; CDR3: CAINTEFTDTQYF
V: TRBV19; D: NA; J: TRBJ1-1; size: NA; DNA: TGTGCCAGTAGTATGGGCGCAAGAGTGGGCTGGACTGAAGCTTTCTTT; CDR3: CASSMGARVGWTEAFF
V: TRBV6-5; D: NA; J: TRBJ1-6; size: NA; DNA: TGTGCCAGCAGTTACTCGGGCAGGGGTATCTCACCCCTCCACTTT; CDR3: CASSYSGRGISPLHF
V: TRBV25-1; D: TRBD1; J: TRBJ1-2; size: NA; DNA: TGTGCCAGCAGTGAGACCGGGACAGGGGATGGCTACACCTTC; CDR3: CASSETGTGDGYTF
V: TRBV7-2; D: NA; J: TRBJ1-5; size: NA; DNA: TGTGCCAGCAGCTCCCGCGGGAGGGGCCAGCCCCAGCATTTT; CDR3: CASSSRGRGQPQHF
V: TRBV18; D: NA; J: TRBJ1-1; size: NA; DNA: TGTGCCAGCTCACCACCGACAGGTGAAGCTTTCTTT; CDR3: CASSPPTGEAFF
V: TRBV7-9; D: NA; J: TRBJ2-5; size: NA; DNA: TGTGCCAGCAGCTACGGGGGAACCGGGTGGGAGACCCAGTACTTC; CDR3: CASSYGGTGWETQYF
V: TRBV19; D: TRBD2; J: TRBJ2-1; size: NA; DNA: TGTGCCAGTAGTCCGGGACTAAACAATGAGCAGTTCTTC; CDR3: CASSPGLNNEQFF
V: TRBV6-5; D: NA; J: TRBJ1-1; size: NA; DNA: TGTGCCAGCAAACCCGGGACATGGACTGAAGCTTTCTTT; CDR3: CASKPGTWTEAFF
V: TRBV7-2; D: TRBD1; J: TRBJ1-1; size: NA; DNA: TGTGCCAGCAGCCGAGAGGGACAGGGGGCAACTGAAGCTTTCTTT; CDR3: CASSREGQGATEAFF
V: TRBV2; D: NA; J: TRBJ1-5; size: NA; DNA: TGTGCCAGCACAGATTATAGCAATCAGCCCCAGCATTTT; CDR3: CASTDYSNQPQHF
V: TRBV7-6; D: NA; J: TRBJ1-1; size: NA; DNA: TGTGCCAGCAGCTTAGAAGGGGGTGGTGAAGCTTTCTTT; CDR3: CASSLEGGGEAFF
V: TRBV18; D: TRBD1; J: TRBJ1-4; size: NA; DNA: TGTGCCAGCTCACCAGGGGCAGGGGGCAATGAAAAACTGTTTTTT; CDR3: CASSPGAGGNEKLFF
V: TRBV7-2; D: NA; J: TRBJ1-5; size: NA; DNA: TGTGCCAGCAGCTTATTGACTCCGATCTCTGGTCAGCCCCAGCATTTT; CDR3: CASSLLTPISGQPQHF
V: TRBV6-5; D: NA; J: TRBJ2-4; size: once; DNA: TGTGCCAGCAGCTCCTTAAACATTCAGTACTTC; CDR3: CASSSLNIQYF
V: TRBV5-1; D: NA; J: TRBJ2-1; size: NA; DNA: TGCGCCAGCAGCTTGGGACAGCACGCCGATGAGCAGTTCTTC; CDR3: CASSLGQHADEQFF
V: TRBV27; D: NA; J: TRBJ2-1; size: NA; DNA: TGTGCCAGCAGTTTTATCAATGAGCAGTTCTTC; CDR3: CASSFINEQFF
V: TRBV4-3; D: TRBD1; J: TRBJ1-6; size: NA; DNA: TGCGCCAGCAGCCAAGAGGGGACAGGTGACGGCCCATCACCCCTCCACTTT; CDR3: CASSQEGTGDGPSPLHF
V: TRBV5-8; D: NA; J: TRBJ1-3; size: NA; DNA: TGTGCCAGCAGCTTGTTCTACTCTGGAAACACCATATATTTT; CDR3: CASSLFYSGNTIYF
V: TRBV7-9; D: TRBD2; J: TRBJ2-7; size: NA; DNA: TGTGCCAGCAGCTTAGGGAACGAGCGGGAGGGCACCTACGAGCAGTACTTC; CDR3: CASSLGNEREGTYEQYF
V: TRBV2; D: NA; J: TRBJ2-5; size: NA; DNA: TGTGCCAGCAGTGAAGCCTCGACACCGTACTTC; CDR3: CASSEASTPYF
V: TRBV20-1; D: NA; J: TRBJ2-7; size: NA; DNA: TGCAGTGCTAGAGGGAGGGCCGAGCAGTACTTC; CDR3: CSARGRAEQYF
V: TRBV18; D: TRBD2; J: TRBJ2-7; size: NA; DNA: TGTGCCAGCTCGCGGGAGACCTCCTACGAGCAGTACTTC; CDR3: CASSRETSYEQYF
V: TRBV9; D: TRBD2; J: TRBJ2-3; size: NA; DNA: TGTGCCAGCAACGTCGGGACTAGCGGGGGTAGCACAGATACGCAGTATTTT; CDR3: CASNVGTSGGSTDTQYF
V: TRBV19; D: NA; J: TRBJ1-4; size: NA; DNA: TGTGCCAGACAGGGTCATGAAAAACTGTTTTTT; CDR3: CARQGHEKLFF
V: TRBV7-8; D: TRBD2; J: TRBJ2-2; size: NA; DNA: TGTGCCAGCAGCTTAGCACTAGCGGGAGGGAACACCGGGGAGCTGTTTTTT; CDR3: CASSLALAGGNTGELFF
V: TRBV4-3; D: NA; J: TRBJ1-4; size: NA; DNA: TGCGCCAGCAGCCAACAGGGGACTGAAAAACTGTTTTTT; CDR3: CASSQQGTEKLFF
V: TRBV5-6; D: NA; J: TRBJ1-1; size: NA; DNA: TGTGCCAGCAGCCCCGGGGGGAACACTGAAGCTTTCTTT; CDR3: CASSPGGNTEAFF
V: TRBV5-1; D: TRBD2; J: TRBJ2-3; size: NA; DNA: TGCGCCAGCAGCTTGGAACTAGCGGGTTCAGAGGGTACGCAGTATTTT; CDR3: CASSLELAGSEGTQYF
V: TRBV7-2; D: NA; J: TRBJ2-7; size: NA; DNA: TGTGCCAGCAGCTTAGCAGTCAGTCCCTACGAGCAGTACTTC; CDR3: CASSLAVSPYEQYF
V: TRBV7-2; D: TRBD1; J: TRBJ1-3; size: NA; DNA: TGTGCCAGCAGCCCGTTGGACAGGACGGCCATATATTTT; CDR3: CASSPLDRTAIYF
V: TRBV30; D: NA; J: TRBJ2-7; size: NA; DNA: TGTGCCTGGAGTGTGTCAGGGGGGTTCGTCTACGAGCAGTACTTC; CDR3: CAWSVSGGFVYEQYF
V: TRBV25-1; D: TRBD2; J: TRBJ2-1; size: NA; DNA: TGTGCCAGCAGCAAAGGACTAGCGGGGGATCGTGAGCAGTTCTTC; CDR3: CASSKGLAGDREQFF
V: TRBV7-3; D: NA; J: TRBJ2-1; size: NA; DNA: TGTGCCAGCAGCCCGTCCCAGACTAGGGAGCGGAATGAGCAGTTCTTC; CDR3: CASSPSQTRERNEQFF
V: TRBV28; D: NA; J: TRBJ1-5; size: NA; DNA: TGTGCCAGCAGTGCCGCGGGAGGGTACACCGATAGCAATCAGCCCCAGCATTTT; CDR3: CASSAAGGYTDSNQPQHF
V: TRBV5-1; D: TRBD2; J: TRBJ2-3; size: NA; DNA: TGCGCCAGCAGCCTGGATGGCCGGGGAGGGAGCACAGATACGCAGTATTTT; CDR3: CASSLDGRGGSTDTQYF
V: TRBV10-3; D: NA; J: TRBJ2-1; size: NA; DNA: TGTGCCATCAGCTTAGGAGGAGGGGACTACAATGAGCAGTTCTTC; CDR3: CAISLGGGDYNEQFF
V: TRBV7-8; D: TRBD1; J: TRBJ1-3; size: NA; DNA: TGTGCCAGCAGCCCAATTGGGACAGGCTCTGGAAACACCATATATTTT; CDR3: CASSPIGTGSGNTIYF
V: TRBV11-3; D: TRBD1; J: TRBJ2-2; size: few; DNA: TGTGCCAGCGGGGGGGACAGGGAACGAGACACCGGGGAGCTGTTTTTT; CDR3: CASGGDRERDTGELFF
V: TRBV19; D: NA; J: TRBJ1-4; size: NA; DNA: TGTGCCAGTAAAATCTCCGGGACAATGAAAGAAAAACTGTTTTTT; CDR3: CASKISGTMKEKLFF
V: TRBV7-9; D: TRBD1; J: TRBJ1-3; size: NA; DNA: TGTGCCAGCAGCAACTCCGGGACAGGCGGAAACACCATATATTTT; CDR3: CASSNSGTGGNTIYF
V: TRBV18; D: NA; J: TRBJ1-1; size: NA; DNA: TGTGCCAGCTCACCTGTGGGAGAGGGAAACACTGAAGCTTTCTTT; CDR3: CASSPVGEGNTEAFF
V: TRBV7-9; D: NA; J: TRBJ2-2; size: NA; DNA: TGTGCCAGCAGCTTATGGACAATCACCGGGGAGCTGTTTTTT; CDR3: CASSLWTITGELFF
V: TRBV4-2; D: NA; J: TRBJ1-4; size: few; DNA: TGTGCCAGCAGCCAAGATCGGACAGCAACTAATGAAAAACTGTTTTTT; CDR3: CASSQDRTATNEKLFF
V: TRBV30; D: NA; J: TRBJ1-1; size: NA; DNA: TGTGCCTGGAGCGGGTTTCGAGCTTTCTTT; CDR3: CAWSGFRAFF
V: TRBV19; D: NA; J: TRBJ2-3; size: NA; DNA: TGTGCCAGTAGTGGAGCAGGGATTGGAGATACGCAGTATTTT; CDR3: CASSGAGIGDTQYF
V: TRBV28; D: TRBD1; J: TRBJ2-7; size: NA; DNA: TGTGCCAGCAGTTTATCCGGGACAGGGGCTTTCGAGCAGTACTTC; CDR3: CASSLSGTGAFEQYF
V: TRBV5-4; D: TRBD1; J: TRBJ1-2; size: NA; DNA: TGTGCCAGCAGCTCACACCACACAGGGGGCTATGGCTACACCTTC; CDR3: CASSSHHTGGYGYTF
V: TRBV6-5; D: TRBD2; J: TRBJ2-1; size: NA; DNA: TGTGCCAGCAGTTATGGGACTAGCGGGAGGAATGAGCAGTTCTTC; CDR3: CASSYGTSGRNEQFF
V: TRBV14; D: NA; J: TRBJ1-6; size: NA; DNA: TGTGCCAGCAGCCAAGGGAACTATGAAGGACCCCTCCACTTT; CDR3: CASSQGNYEGPLHF
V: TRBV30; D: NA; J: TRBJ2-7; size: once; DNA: TGTGCCTGGAGTGTAGGCGGGGATTGGGACTTC; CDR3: CAWSVGGDWDF